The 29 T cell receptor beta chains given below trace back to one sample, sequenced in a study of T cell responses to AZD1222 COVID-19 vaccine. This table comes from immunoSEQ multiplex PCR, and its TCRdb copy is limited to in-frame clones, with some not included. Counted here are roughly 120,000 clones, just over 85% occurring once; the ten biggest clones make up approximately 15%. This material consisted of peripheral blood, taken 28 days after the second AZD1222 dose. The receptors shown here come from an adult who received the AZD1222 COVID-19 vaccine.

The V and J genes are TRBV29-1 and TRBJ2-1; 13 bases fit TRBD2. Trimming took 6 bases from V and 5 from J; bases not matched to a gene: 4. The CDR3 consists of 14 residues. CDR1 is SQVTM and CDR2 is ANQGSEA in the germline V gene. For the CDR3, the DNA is TGCAGCGTACCGGGACTAGCGGGAAACAATGAGCAGTTCTTC. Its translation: CSVPGLAGNNEQFF.

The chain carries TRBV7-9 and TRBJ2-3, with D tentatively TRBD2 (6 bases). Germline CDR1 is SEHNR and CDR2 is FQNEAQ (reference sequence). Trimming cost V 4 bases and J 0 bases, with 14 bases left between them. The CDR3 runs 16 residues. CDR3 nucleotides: TGTGCCAGCAGCTCCACCTTCGGGACTAGCACAGATACGCAGTATTTT. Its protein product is CASSSTFGTSTDTQYF. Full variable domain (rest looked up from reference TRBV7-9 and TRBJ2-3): DTGVSQNPRHKITKRGQNVTFRCDPISEHNRLYWYRQTLGQGPEFLTYFQNEAQLEKSRLLSDRFSAERPKGSFSTLEIQRTEQGDSAMYLCASSSTFGTSTDTQYFGPGTRLTVL.

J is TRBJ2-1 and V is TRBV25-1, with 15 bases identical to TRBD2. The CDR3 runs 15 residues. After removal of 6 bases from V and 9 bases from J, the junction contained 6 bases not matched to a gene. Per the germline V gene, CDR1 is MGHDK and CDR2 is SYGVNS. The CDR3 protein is CASSGLAGGWGEQFF. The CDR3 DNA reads TGTGCCAGCAGCGGACTAGCGGGAGGGTGGGGTGAGCAGTTCTTC.

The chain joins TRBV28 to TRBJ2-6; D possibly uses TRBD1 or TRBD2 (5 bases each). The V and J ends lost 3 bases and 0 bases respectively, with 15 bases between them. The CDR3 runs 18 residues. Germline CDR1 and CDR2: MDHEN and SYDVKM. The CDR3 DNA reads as TGTGCCAGCAGTTTGGGGGACGGCTTCCCCTCTGGGGCCAACGTCCTGACTTTC. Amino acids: CASSLGDGFPSGANVLTF.

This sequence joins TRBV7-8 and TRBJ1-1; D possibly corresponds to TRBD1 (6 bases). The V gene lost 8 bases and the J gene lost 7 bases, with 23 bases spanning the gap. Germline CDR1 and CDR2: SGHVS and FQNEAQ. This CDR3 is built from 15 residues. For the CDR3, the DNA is TGTGCCAGCCGGCTTAGGGGGACGGCCGAAGGTGAAGCTTTCTTT. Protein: CASRLRGTAEGEAFF. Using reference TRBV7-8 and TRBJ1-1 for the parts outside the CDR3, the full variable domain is GAGVSQSPRYKVAKRGQDVALRCDPISGHVSLFWYQQALGQGPEFLTYFQNEAQLDKSGLPSDRFFAERPEGSVSTLKIQRTQQEDSAVYLCASRLRGTAEGEAFFGQGTRLTVV.

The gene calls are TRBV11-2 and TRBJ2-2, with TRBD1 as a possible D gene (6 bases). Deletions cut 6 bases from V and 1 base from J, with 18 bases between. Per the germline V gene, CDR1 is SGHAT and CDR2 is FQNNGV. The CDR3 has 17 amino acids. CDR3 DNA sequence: TGTGCCAGCAGACACATCGGGACATTTAAGAACACCGGGGAGCTGTTTTTT. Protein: CASRHIGTFKNTGELFF.

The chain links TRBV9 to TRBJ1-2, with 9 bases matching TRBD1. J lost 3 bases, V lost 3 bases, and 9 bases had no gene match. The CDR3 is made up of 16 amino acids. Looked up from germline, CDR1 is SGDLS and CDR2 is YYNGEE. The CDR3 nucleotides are TGTGCCAGCAGCGCGACCGGGACAGGGAATCACTATGGCTACACCTTC. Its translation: CASSATGTGNHYGYTF. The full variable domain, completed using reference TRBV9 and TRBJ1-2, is DSGVTQTPKHLITATGQRVTLRCSPRSGDLSVYWYQQSLDQGLQFLIQYYNGEERAKGNILERFSAQQFPDLHSELNLSSLELGDSALYFCASSATGTGNHYGYTFGSGTRLTVV.

CDR3 coding DNA: TGTGCCAGCAGCCAAGATTCAGGTCTTAACTATGGCTACACCTTC. This translates into CASSQDSGLNYGYTF. The chain recombines TRBV4-2 with TRBJ1-2; D remains unclear. The CDR3 covers 15 residues. Germline V gene data show CDR1 as LGHNA and CDR2 as YNFKEQ. Trimming shortened V by 0 bases and J by 1 base, and 9 bases separated the two germline ends.

CDR3 amino acids: CASSQEQGHTTEAFF. CDR3 sequence (DNA): TGTGCCAGCAGCCAAGAACAGGGGCATACCACTGAAGCTTTCTTT. The chain employs TRBV3-1 (or the pseudogene TRBV3-2) and TRBJ1-1, with 7 bases that match TRBD1. Germline lookup yields CDR1 LGHDT and CDR2 YNNKEL (reference sequence). The CDR3 loop spans 15 amino acids. V gave up 0 bases and J gave up 4 bases; unmatched junction bases: 5.

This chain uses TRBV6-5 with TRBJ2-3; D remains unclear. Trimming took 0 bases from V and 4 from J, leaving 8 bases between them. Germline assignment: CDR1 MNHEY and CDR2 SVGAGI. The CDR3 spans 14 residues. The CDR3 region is CASSYSFAADTQYF. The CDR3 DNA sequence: TGTGCCAGCAGTTACTCTTTCGCCGCAGATACGCAGTATTTT.

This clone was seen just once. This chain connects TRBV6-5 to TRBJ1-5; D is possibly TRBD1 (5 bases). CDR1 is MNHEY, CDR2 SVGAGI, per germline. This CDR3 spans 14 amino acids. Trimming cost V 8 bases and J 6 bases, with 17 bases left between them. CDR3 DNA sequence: TGTGCCAGCCAGTCCCTTCAGGGCGGTCAGCCCCAGCATTTT. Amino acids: CASQSLQGGQPQHF.

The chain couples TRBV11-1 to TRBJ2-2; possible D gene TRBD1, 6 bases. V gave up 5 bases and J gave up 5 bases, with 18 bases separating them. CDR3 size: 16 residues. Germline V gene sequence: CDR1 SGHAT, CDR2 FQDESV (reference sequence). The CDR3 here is CASSPPPRGSTGELFF. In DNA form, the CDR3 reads TGTGCCAGCAGCCCACCCCCCAGGGGTAGTACCGGGGAGCTGTTTTTT. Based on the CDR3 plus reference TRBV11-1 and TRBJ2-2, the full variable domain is EAEVAQSPRYKITEKSQAVAFWCDPISGHATLYWYRQILGQGPELLVQFQDESVVDDSQLPKDRFSAERLKGVDSTLKIQPAELGDSAMYLCASSPPPRGSTGELFFGEGSRLTVL.

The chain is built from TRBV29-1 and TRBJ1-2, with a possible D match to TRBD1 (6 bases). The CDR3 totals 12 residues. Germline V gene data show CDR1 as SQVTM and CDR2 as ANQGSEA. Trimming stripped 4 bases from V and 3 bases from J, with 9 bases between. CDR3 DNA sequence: TGCAGCGTTGTACGGACAGACTATGGCTACACCTTC. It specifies CSVVRTDYGYTF.

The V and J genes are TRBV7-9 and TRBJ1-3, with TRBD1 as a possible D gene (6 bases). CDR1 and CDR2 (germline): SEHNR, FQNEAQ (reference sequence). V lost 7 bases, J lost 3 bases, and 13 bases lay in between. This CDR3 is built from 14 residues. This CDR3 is CASTQQGYGNTIYF. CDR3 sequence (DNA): TGTGCCAGCACCCAACAGGGATATGGAAACACCATATATTTT.

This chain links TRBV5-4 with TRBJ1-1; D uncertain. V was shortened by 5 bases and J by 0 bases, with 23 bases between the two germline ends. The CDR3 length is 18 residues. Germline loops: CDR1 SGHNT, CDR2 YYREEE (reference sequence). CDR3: CASSSIRPSPPMNTEAFF. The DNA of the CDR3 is TGTGCCAGCAGTTCCATCAGACCGTCTCCCCCCATGAACACTGAAGCTTTCTTT.

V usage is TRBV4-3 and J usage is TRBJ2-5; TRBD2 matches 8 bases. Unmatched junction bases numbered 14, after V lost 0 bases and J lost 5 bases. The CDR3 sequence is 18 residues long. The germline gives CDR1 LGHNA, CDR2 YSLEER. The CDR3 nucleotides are TGCGCCAGCAGCCAAGAAAACCCCGGGGGGGGCGGGCAGGAGACCCAGTACTTC. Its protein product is CASSQENPGGGGQETQYF.

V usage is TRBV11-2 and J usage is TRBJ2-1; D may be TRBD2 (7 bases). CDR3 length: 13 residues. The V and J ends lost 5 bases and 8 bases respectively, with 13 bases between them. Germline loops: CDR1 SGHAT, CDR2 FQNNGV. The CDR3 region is CASSRGARDEQFF. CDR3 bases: TGTGCCAGCAGCCGGGGGGCGAGGGATGAGCAGTTCTTC.

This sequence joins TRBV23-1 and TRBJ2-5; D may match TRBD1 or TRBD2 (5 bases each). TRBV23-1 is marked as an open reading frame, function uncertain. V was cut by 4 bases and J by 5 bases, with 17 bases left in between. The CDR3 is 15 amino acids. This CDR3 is CASSPTCTEGETQYF. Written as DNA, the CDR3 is TGCGCCAGCAGTCCTACCTGTACAGAGGGGGAGACCCAGTACTTC.

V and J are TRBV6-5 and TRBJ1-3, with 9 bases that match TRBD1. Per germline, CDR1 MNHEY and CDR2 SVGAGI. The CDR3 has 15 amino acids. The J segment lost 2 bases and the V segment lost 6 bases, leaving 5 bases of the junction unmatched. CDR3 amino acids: CASRQDRGTGNTIYF. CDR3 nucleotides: TGTGCCAGCAGGCAGGACAGGGGAACTGGAAACACCATATATTTT.

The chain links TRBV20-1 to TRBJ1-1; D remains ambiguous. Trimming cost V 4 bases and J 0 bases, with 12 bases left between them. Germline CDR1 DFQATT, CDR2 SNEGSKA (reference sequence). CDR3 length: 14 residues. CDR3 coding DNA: TGCAGTGCTAATGAGGAGCACATGAACACTGAAGCTTTCTTT. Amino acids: CSANEEHMNTEAFF.

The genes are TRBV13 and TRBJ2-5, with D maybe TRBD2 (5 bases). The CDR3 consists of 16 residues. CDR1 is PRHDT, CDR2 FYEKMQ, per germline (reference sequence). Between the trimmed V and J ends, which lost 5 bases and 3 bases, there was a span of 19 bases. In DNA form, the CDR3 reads TGTGCCAGCAGCCGAAATACTGGACTGGAAAAAGAGACCCAGTACTTC. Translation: CASSRNTGLEKETQYF.

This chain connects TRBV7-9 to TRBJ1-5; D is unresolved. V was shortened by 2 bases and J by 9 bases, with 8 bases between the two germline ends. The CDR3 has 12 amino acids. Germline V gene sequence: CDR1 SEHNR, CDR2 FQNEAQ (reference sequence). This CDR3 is CASSLTTRPQHF. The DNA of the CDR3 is TGTGCCAGCAGCTTAACCACTCGGCCCCAGCATTTT.

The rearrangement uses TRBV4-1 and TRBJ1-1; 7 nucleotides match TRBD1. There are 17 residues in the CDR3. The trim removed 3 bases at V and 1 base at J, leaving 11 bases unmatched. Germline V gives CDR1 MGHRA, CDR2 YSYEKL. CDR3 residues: CASSHPGYRDRNTEAFF. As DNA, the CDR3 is TGCGCCAGCAGCCACCCCGGATACCGGGACAGGAACACTGAAGCTTTCTTT.

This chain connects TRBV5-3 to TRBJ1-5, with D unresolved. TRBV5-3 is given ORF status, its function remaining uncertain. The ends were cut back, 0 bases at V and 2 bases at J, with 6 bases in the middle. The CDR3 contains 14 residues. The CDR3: CARSLGLGNQPQHF. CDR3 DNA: TGTGCCAGAAGCTTGGGTTTAGGCAATCAGCCCCAGCATTTT.

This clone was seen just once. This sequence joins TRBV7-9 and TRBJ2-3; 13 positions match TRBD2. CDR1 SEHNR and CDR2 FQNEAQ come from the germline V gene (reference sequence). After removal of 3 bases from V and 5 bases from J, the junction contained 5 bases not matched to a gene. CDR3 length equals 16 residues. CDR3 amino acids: CASSFLGLAGEDTQYF. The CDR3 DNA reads TGTGCCAGCAGCTTTCTCGGACTAGCGGGAGAAGATACGCAGTATTTT. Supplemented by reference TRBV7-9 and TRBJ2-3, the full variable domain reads DTGVSQNPRHKITKRGQNVTFRCDPISEHNRLYWYRQTLGQGPEFLTYFQNEAQLEKSRLLSDRFSAERPKGSFSTLEIQRTEQGDSAMYLCASSFLGLAGEDTQYFGPGTRLTVL.

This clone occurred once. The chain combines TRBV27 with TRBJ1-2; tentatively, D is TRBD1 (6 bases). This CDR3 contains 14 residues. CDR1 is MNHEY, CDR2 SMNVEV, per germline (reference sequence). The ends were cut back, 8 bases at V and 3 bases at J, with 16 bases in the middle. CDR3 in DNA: TGTGCCAGCCGATCCCACACAGGGCACTATGGCTACACCTTC. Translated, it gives CASRSHTGHYGYTF.

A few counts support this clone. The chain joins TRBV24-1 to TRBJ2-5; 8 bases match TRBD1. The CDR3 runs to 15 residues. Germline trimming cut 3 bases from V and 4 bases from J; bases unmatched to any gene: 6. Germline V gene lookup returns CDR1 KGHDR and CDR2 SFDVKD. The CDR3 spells CATSDQPDRGETQYF. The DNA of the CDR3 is TGTGCCACCAGTGATCAGCCCGACAGGGGAGAGACCCAGTACTTC.

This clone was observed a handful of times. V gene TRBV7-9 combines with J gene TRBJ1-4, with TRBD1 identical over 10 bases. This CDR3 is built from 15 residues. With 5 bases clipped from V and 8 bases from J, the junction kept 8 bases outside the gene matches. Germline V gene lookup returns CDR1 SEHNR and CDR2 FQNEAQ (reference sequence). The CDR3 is CASSPGTGESEKLFF. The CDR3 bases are TGTGCCAGCAGCCCAGGGACAGGGGAAAGCGAAAAACTGTTTTTT.

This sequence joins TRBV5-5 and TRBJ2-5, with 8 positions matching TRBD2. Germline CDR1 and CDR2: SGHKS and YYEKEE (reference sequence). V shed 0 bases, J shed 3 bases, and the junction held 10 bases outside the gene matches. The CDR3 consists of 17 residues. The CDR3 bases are TGTGCCAGCAGCTTGGAGGTTGCGGGAGGTGGGGAAGAGACCCAGTACTTC. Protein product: CASSLEVAGGGEETQYF.